Shown below are 17 T cell receptor beta chains from a single sample sequenced in a study of blood T cells in healthy people across ages. Then a second PCR, running about 6 to 12 cycles, was carried out with a sample-barcoded 5' primer and a J-beta primer mix. TCRdb called the 5' RACE reads again in MiXCR, with one record for every CDR3 protein. Here the sample spans about a million distinct CDR3 sequences, around two fifths being singletons. The source material was blood. These receptors were taken from a man aged 18-30 years in good health.

This clonotype occurred a few times. The CDR3 coding sequence is TGTGCCAGCAGTCTATATGACAGGGGTACTTCAGATACGCAGTATTTT. Protein: CASSLYDRGTSDTQYF. This sequence joins TRBV12-3 or TRBV12-4 and TRBJ2-3, with TRBD1 identical over 8 bases. The CDR3 contains 16 residues. Trimming took 5 bases from V and 4 from J; bases not matched to a gene: 11.

About this clonotype itself: One base away lies a much larger clone, so this may be a sequencing read error. The rearrangement links TRBV7-2 to TRBJ1-5; no definite D call. The ends were cut back, 5 bases at V and 4 bases at J, with 9 bases in the middle. The CDR3 has 13 residues. Germline V gives CDR1 SGHTA, CDR2 FQGNSA. CDR3 sequence reads: CASSADLNQPQHF. In nucleotides, the CDR3 is TGTGCCAGCAGCGCTGACCTTAATCAGCCCCAGCATTTT.

V is TRBV4-3 and J is TRBJ1-2; 10 bases match TRBD1. CDR1 is LGHNA and CDR2 is YSLEER in the germline V gene. V was pared by 3 bases and J by 4 bases, with 14 bases of the junction left unmatched. This CDR3 comprises 18 residues. The CDR3 sequence is CASSHLGGTGVSGYGYTF. CDR3 coding DNA: TGCGCCAGCAGCCACCTGGGGGGGACAGGGGTTTCGGGCTATGGCTACACCTTC.

The rearrangement links TRBV5-1 to TRBJ2-7, with D unresolved. The germline V gene encodes CDR1 SGHRS and CDR2 YFSETQ. The CDR3 runs 12 residues. Trimming took off 4 bases at V and 6 bases at J, with 11 bases between the two ends. The CDR3 DNA reads TGCGCCAGCAGCGTATATCGCGGCGAGCAGTACTTC. It codes for CASSVYRGEQYF. Variable domain in full (rest from reference TRBV5-1 and TRBJ2-7): KAGVTQTPRYLIKTRGQQVTLSCSPISGHRSVSWYQQTPGQGLQFLFEYFSETQRNKGNFPGRFSGRQFSNSRSEMNVSTLELGDSALYLCASSVYRGEQYFGPGTRLTVT.

At least ten counts were recorded for this clonotype. A much larger clone is a single base away; this may be a read error. V usage is TRBV25-1 and J usage is TRBJ2-3, with D unresolved. CDR1 is MGHDK, CDR2 SYGVNS, per germline. This CDR3 is built from 12 residues. V was pared by 6 bases and J by 0 bases, with 4 bases between. This CDR3 is CASRVSTDTQYF. The CDR3 DNA reads as TGTGCCAGCAGGGTTAGCACAGATACGCAGTATTTT.

This chain joins TRBV28 and TRBJ2-6, with D possibly being TRBD1 or TRBD2 (5 bases each). The CDR3 contains 16 residues. Trimming stripped 3 bases from V and 2 bases from J, with 11 bases between. The germline CDR1 and CDR2 sequences are MDHEN and SYDVKM. The CDR3 sequence: CASSFLQGPGANVLTF. CDR3 DNA sequence: TGTGCCAGCAGTTTTCTCCAGGGACCTGGGGCCAACGTCCTGACTTTC.

The CDR3 sequence is CASSLAGEGSSEQYF. The CDR3 DNA follows: TGCGCCAGCAGCTTGGCCGGTGAGGGGTCCAGCGAGCAGTACTTC. The chain carries TRBV5-1 and TRBJ2-5; D is possibly TRBD1 or TRBD2 (5 bases each). The DNA matches TRBJ2-7 better at its end, which makes the J call doubtful. The CDR3 loop spans 15 amino acids. CDR1 and CDR2 from the germline V gene are SGHRS and YFSETQ.

The chain uses TRBV9 and TRBJ2-1; 12 positions agree with TRBD1. The CDR3 is 16 residues long. The germline V gene encodes CDR1 SGDLS and CDR2 YYNGEE. Trimming took 0 bases from V and 11 from J; bases not matched to a gene: 9. The CDR3 loop reads CASSVEGTGGPWQQFF. CDR3 coding DNA: TGTGCCAGCAGCGTAGAAGGGACAGGGGGCCCCTGGCAGCAGTTCTTC.

DNA for the CDR3: TGTGCCAGCAGCGTAGCTGTAGGGTCTATTATCGGGGAGCTGTTTTTT. This gives the protein CASSVAVGSIIGELFF. The chain joins TRBV9 to TRBJ2-2; D unclear. Germline assignment: CDR1 SGDLS and CDR2 YYNGEE. V was trimmed by 0 bases and J by 7 bases, leaving 16 bases between them. This CDR3 has 16 residues.

This sequence joins TRBV12-3 or TRBV12-4 and TRBJ1-5; TRBD1 is a possible D gene (5 bases). Trimming cost V 5 bases and J 3 bases, with 11 bases left between them. The CDR3 has 14 amino acids. CDR3 nucleotides: TGTGCCAGCAGTCCAGGGCCCGACAATCAGCCCCAGCATTTT. Protein sequence: CASSPGPDNQPQHF.

The rearrangement joins TRBV12-3 or TRBV12-4 to TRBJ1-1; D is unresolved. V dropped 2 bases and J dropped 6 bases, with 10 bases sitting between them. This CDR3 comprises 13 residues. The CDR3 DNA sequence: TGTGCCAGCAGTTTACGCCTGGACGCTGAAGCTTTCTTT. Protein sequence: CASSLRLDAEAFF.

V gene TRBV20-1 combines with J gene TRBJ2-5, with a weak D call TRBD2 (5 bases). The germline CDR1 and CDR2 sequences are DFQATT and SNEGSKA (reference sequence). CDR3 size: 13 residues. The V end was cut by 2 bases, the J end by 11 bases, with 18 bases between. Here the CDR3 reads CSARSYAGDEQYF. The CDR3 bases are TGCAGTGCTAGATCCTACGCCGGGGATGAGCAGTACTTC.

V and J are TRBV7-2 and TRBJ1-4, with TRBD1 matching 7 bases. The CDR3 totals 15 residues. Germline assignment: CDR1 SGHTA and CDR2 FQGNSA. J was trimmed by 8 bases and V by 5 bases; bases with no gene match: 11. The CDR3 is CASSPPTQGREKLFF. CDR3 nucleotides: TGTGCCAGCAGCCCCCCCACACAGGGGAGGGAAAAACTGTTTTTT.

The chain employs TRBV10-3 and TRBJ1-1, with 7 bases fitting TRBD1. This CDR3 is 15 amino acids long. Per the germline V gene, CDR1 is ENHRY and CDR2 is SYGVKD. With V trimmed by 7 bases and J by 2 bases, 10 bases remained unmatched. The CDR3 spells CAITTPGQANTEAFF. CDR3 nucleotides: TGTGCCATCACCACCCCCGGACAGGCAAACACTGAAGCTTTCTTT.

This clonotype was counted a few times. The gene calls are TRBV20-1 and TRBJ2-3; TRBD2 aligns across 8 bases. With 4 bases clipped from V and 4 bases from J, the junction kept 7 bases outside the gene matches. From germline, CDR1 is DFQATT and CDR2 SNEGSKA (reference sequence). The CDR3 spans 14 residues. The CDR3 region is CSAIRAGAPDTQYF. CDR3 sequence (DNA): TGCAGTGCTATACGAGCGGGGGCCCCAGATACGCAGTATTTT.

J is TRBJ1-5 and V is TRBV12-3 or TRBV12-4, with TRBD1 matching 11 bases. With 7 bases clipped from V and 7 bases from J, the junction kept 15 bases outside the gene matches. CDR3 length equals 17 residues. The CDR3 DNA reads as TGTGCCAGCACCCGATCCAAGGACAGGGGGCCGGGGCAGCCCCAGCATTTT. Its translation is CASTRSKDRGPGQPQHF.

This rearrangement joins TRBV2 to TRBJ2-3, with 13 nucleotides matching TRBD2. CDR1 is SNHLY and CDR2 is FYNNEI in the germline V gene. The CDR3 is made up of 19 amino acids. Trimming cost V 7 bases and J 4 bases; bases outside gene matches: 17. The DNA for the CDR3 is TGTGCCAGCATCCCTACTAGCGGGGGGGGTGTCAGTGTGGCAGATACGCAGTATTTT. This encodes CASIPTSGGGVSVADTQYF. Filled out from reference TRBV2 and TRBJ2-3, the complete variable domain reads EPEVTQTPSHQVTQMGQEVILRCVPISNHLYFYWYRQILGQKVEFLVSFYNNEISEKSEIFDDQFSVERPDGSNFTLKIRSTKLEDSAMYFCASIPTSGGGVSVADTQYFGPGTRLTVL.